This T cell receptor (beta chain) was documented in a study of regulatory T cells in long-lasting Graves disease. Study conclusions and caveats: Patients with persistent disease showed a bias toward TRBV28, TRBJ1-2 and TRBJ2-5.

In its sample, this clonotype was seen a few times. The target antigen is unknown. Time point defined: persistent/refractory GD, antithyroid drugs over 5 years with positive TRAb. Extracted RNA from PBMCs served as the source of the TCR library. American Thyroid Association guidelines defined Graves' disease diagnosis. V gave up 3 bases and J gave up 0 bases; unmatched junction bases: 7. CDR1 is SEHNR and CDR2 is FQNEAQ in the germline V gene (reference sequence). This CDR3 has 16 amino acids. With iRepertoire HTBI primers and Arm-PCR of CDR3 regions, TCR beta libraries were built. Under the authors' procedure: Segment identification across samples yielded 62 TRBV and about 13 TRBJ segments. TCRdb reprocessed the multiplex PCR reads via MiXCR and lists one record per CDR3 protein. The V and J calls here are based on TCRdb, not the publication. Of some 420,000 distinct CDR3 sequences in the sample, around a fifth were seen once.

This specimen was peripheral blood mononuclear cells (PBMCs), taken when the disease was refractory, from a patient treated with antithyroid drugs. This chain connects TRBV7-9 to TRBJ1-1; the match to TRBD1 covers 7 bases. This sequence was found in a female donor with Graves disease. CDR3 amino acids: CASSFQTGRMNTEAFF. CDR3 DNA sequence: TGTGCCAGCAGCTTCCAGACAGGGAGGATGAACACTGAAGCTTTCTTT.